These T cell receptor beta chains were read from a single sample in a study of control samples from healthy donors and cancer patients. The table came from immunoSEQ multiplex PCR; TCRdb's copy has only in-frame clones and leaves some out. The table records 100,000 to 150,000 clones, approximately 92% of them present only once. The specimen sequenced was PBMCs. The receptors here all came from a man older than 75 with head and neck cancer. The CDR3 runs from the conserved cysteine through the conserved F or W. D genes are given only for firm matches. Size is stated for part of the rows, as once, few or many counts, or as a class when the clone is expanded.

cdr3_aa: CATSRDPIFMNTEAFF
cdr3_nt: TGTGCCACCAGCAGAGACCCAATATTCATGAACACTGAAGCTTTCTTT
clone_size: .
v_call: TRBV15
d_call: .
j_call: TRBJ1-1

cdr3_aa: CATSDRGGTDTQYF
cdr3_nt: TGTGCCACCAGTGATCGGGGGGGGACAGATACGCAGTATTTT
clone_size: .
v_call: TRBV24-1
d_call: TRBD2
j_call: TRBJ2-3

cdr3_aa: CASRARGDTDTQYF
cdr3_nt: TGCGCCAGCAGGGCCAGGGGGGACACAGATACGCAGTATTTT
clone_size: few
v_call: TRBV5-1
d_call: .
j_call: TRBJ2-3

cdr3_aa: CASSPTVHSNQPQHF
cdr3_nt: TGTGCCAGCAGTCCGACAGTGCATAGCAATCAGCCCCAGCATTTT
clone_size: .
v_call: TRBV6-4
d_call: .
j_call: TRBJ1-5

cdr3_aa: CASSLANPGQASYGYTF
cdr3_nt: TGTGCCAGCAGCTTGGCTAATCCGGGACAGGCCAGCTATGGCTACACCTTC
clone_size: .
v_call: TRBV5-5
d_call: TRBD1
j_call: TRBJ1-2

cdr3_aa: CASSLGANYGYTF
cdr3_nt: TGTGCCAGCAGTTTAGGAGCTAACTATGGCTACACCTTC
clone_size: .
v_call: TRBV27
d_call: .
j_call: TRBJ1-2

cdr3_aa: CASSRQVQETQYF
cdr3_nt: TGTGCCAGCTCAAGACAGGTCCAAGAGACCCAGTACTTC
clone_size: .
v_call: TRBV18
d_call: .
j_call: TRBJ2-5

cdr3_aa: CSVVGGWSYEQYF
cdr3_nt: TGCAGCGTGGTTGGGGGGTGGTCCTACGAGCAGTACTTC
clone_size: .
v_call: TRBV29-1
d_call: .
j_call: TRBJ2-7

cdr3_aa: CASSPRTGSTDTQYF
cdr3_nt: TGTGCCAGCTCCCCACGGACAGGGAGCACAGATACGCAGTATTTT
clone_size: .
v_call: TRBV18
d_call: TRBD1
j_call: TRBJ2-3

cdr3_aa: CASSITASGYNEQFF
cdr3_nt: TGTGCCAGTAGTATAACGGCTAGCGGTTACAATGAGCAGTTCTTC
clone_size: .
v_call: TRBV19
d_call: TRBD2
j_call: TRBJ2-1

cdr3_aa: CASSLGTDNSPLHF
cdr3_nt: TGTGCCAGCAGCTTAGGGACAGATAATTCACCCCTCCACTTT
clone_size: .
v_call: TRBV6-4
d_call: TRBD1
j_call: TRBJ1-6

cdr3_aa: CASSPPRGGGTEAFF
cdr3_nt: TGCGCCAGCAGCCCTCCTCGGGGGGGTGGCACTGAAGCTTTCTTT
clone_size: once
v_call: TRBV4-1
d_call: .
j_call: TRBJ1-1

cdr3_aa: CASSERGGSNEQFF
cdr3_nt: TGTGCCAGCAGCGAGAGGGGGGGCTCCAATGAGCAGTTCTTC
clone_size: .
v_call: TRBV7-9
d_call: .
j_call: TRBJ2-1

cdr3_aa: CASSLYLAGYSSYEQYF
cdr3_nt: TGCGCCAGCAGCTTGTACTTAGCAGGTTATAGCTCCTACGAGCAGTACTTC
clone_size: .
v_call: TRBV5-1
d_call: .
j_call: TRBJ2-7

cdr3_aa: CASRSHGGMNTGELFF
cdr3_nt: TGCGCCAGCAGGAGCCATGGGGGGATGAACACCGGGGAGCTGTTTTTT
clone_size: .
v_call: TRBV4-1
d_call: .
j_call: TRBJ2-2

cdr3_aa: CASSRTSGNHNEQFF
cdr3_nt: TGTGCCAGCAGTAGGACTAGCGGGAACCACAATGAGCAGTTCTTC
clone_size: .
v_call: TRBV6-2/TRBV6-3
d_call: TRBD2
j_call: TRBJ2-1

cdr3_aa: CASSLVGQQETQYF
cdr3_nt: TGTGCCAGCAGCTTGGTGGGGCAACAAGAGACCCAGTACTTC
clone_size: .
v_call: TRBV5-4
d_call: .
j_call: TRBJ2-5

cdr3_aa: CASSPRGGADNSPLHF
cdr3_nt: TGTGCCAGCAGCCCCCGGGGCGGGGCTGATAATTCACCCCTCCACTTT
clone_size: .
v_call: TRBV9
d_call: .
j_call: TRBJ1-6

cdr3_aa: CASSLVGTSGSYEQYF
cdr3_nt: TGTGCCAGCAGCTTGGTGGGGACTAGCGGCTCCTACGAGCAGTACTTC
clone_size: .
v_call: TRBV5-4
d_call: TRBD2
j_call: TRBJ2-7

cdr3_aa: CACLSGGTYNEQFF
cdr3_nt: TGTGCCTGCCTTAGCGGGGGAACCTACAATGAGCAGTTCTTC
clone_size: .
v_call: TRBV30
d_call: TRBD2
j_call: TRBJ2-1

cdr3_aa: CAWSVPVLGTEAFF
cdr3_nt: TGTGCCTGGAGTGTACCGGTTTTGGGCACTGAAGCTTTCTTT
clone_size: .
v_call: TRBV30
d_call: .
j_call: TRBJ1-1

cdr3_aa: CASSLQEANYGYTF
cdr3_nt: TGCGCCAGCAGCCTACAAGAGGCTAACTATGGCTACACCTTC
clone_size: .
v_call: TRBV4-1
d_call: .
j_call: TRBJ1-2

cdr3_aa: CASSVKGETQYF
cdr3_nt: TGCGCCAGCAGTGTAAAGGGGGAGACCCAGTACTTC
clone_size: .
v_call: TRBV10-2
d_call: .
j_call: TRBJ2-5

cdr3_aa: CATGKGDTQYF
cdr3_nt: TGTGCCACCGGGAAGGGAGATACGCAGTATTTT
clone_size: .
v_call: TRBV12-3/TRBV12-4
d_call: .
j_call: TRBJ2-3

cdr3_aa: CASSLQDRGPGELFF
cdr3_nt: TGTGCCAGCAGTTTACAGGACAGGGGGCCCGGGGAGCTGTTTTTT
clone_size: .
v_call: TRBV27
d_call: TRBD1
j_call: TRBJ2-2

cdr3_aa: CASSTRGNGAYGYTF
cdr3_nt: TGTGCCAGCAGCACCCGAGGGAACGGGGCTTATGGCTACACCTTC
clone_size: .
v_call: TRBV7-2
d_call: .
j_call: TRBJ1-2

cdr3_aa: CASSWAELAGGNEQFF
cdr3_nt: TGTGCCAGCAGCTGGGCCGAACTAGCGGGAGGCAATGAGCAGTTCTTC
clone_size: .
v_call: TRBV5-5
d_call: TRBD2
j_call: TRBJ2-1

cdr3_aa: CASGAGTIDWNF
cdr3_nt: TGTGCTAGTGGCGCCGGGACTATTGATTGGAACTTC
clone_size: once
v_call: TRBV12-5
d_call: TRBD2
j_call: TRBJ2-5

cdr3_aa: CASSLEELAGGSYEQYF
cdr3_nt: TGTGCCAGCAGCTTAGAAGAACTAGCGGGAGGATCCTACGAGCAGTACTTC
clone_size: .
v_call: TRBV7-6
d_call: TRBD2
j_call: TRBJ2-7

cdr3_aa: CASSRGALDTQYF
cdr3_nt: TGTGCCAGCAGTCGGGGGGCCCTGGATACGCAGTATTTT
clone_size: .
v_call: TRBV12-3/TRBV12-4
d_call: .
j_call: TRBJ2-3

cdr3_aa: CASSLDGRGGTGELFF
cdr3_nt: TGTGCCAGCAGCCTGGACGGGAGAGGGGGGACCGGGGAGCTGTTTTTT
clone_size: .
v_call: TRBV7-7
d_call: .
j_call: TRBJ2-2

cdr3_aa: CASSIEGFGGSEAFF
cdr3_nt: TGTGCCAGTAGTATAGAAGGGTTCGGGGGCTCTGAAGCTTTCTTT
clone_size: .
v_call: TRBV19
d_call: .
j_call: TRBJ1-1

cdr3_aa: CASSIGSESLYGYTF
cdr3_nt: TGCGCCAGCAGCATAGGGTCGGAGAGCCTCTATGGCTACACCTTC
clone_size: .
v_call: TRBV5-1
d_call: .
j_call: TRBJ1-2

cdr3_aa: CASSPPGTSGRAGQYF
cdr3_nt: TGTGCCAGCAGCCCCCCCGGGACTAGCGGGAGGGCTGGCCAGTACTTC
clone_size: .
v_call: TRBV9
d_call: TRBD2
j_call: TRBJ2-5

cdr3_aa: CASSYDRARHEQYF
cdr3_nt: TGTGCCAGCAGTTACGATCGAGCGAGGCACGAGCAGTACTTC
clone_size: .
v_call: TRBV6-2/TRBV6-3
d_call: .
j_call: TRBJ2-7

cdr3_aa: CASTAGTSTDTQYF
cdr3_nt: TGCGCCAGCACTGCCGGGACTAGCACAGATACGCAGTATTTT
clone_size: few
v_call: TRBV10-2
d_call: .
j_call: TRBJ2-3

cdr3_aa: CASSPPGTGRVTEAFF
cdr3_nt: TGTGCCAGCAGCCCCCCCGGGACAGGGAGAGTCACTGAAGCTTTCTTT
clone_size: .
v_call: TRBV6-6
d_call: TRBD1
j_call: TRBJ1-1

cdr3_aa: CASSKVAGVCSYNEQFF
cdr3_nt: TGTGCCAGCAGCAAAGTAGCGGGAGTCTGCTCCTACAATGAGCAGTTCTTC
clone_size: .
v_call: TRBV21-1
d_call: .
j_call: TRBJ2-1

cdr3_aa: CASSVDSSYNEQFF
cdr3_nt: TGTGCCAGCAGCGTAGACAGCTCCTACAATGAGCAGTTCTTC
clone_size: .
v_call: TRBV9
d_call: .
j_call: TRBJ2-1

cdr3_aa: CAWSEGGHFFAELFF
cdr3_nt: TGTGCCTGGAGCGAAGGGGGACATTTTTTCGCGGAGCTGTTTTTT
clone_size: .
v_call: TRBV30
d_call: .
j_call: TRBJ2-2

cdr3_aa: CASRGHSNTEAFF
cdr3_nt: TGTGCCTCGCGGGGACACAGTAACACTGAAGCTTTCTTT
clone_size: .
v_call: TRBV30
d_call: .
j_call: TRBJ1-1

cdr3_aa: CASSYVGTLYGYTF
cdr3_nt: TGTGCCAGCAGCTATGTCGGGACATTATATGGCTACACCTTC
clone_size: .
v_call: TRBV6-6
d_call: .
j_call: TRBJ1-2

cdr3_aa: CASSQPAGQGNQPQHF
cdr3_nt: TGTGCCAGCAGCCAACCGGCGGGACAGGGAAATCAGCCCCAGCATTTT
clone_size: .
v_call: TRBV6-6
d_call: TRBD1
j_call: TRBJ1-5

cdr3_aa: CASRGGSGANVLTF
cdr3_nt: TGTGCCAGCCGAGGGGGCTCTGGGGCCAACGTCCTGACTTTC
clone_size: .
v_call: TRBV18
d_call: .
j_call: TRBJ2-6

cdr3_aa: CASSSFPGTGRDSGELFF
cdr3_nt: TGTGCCAGCAGCTCCTTTCCCGGGACAGGGAGGGACTCCGGGGAGCTGTTTTTT
clone_size: .
v_call: TRBV13
d_call: TRBD1
j_call: TRBJ2-2

cdr3_aa: CASSPGLAGGWWETQYF
cdr3_nt: TGCGCCAGCAGCCCTGGACTAGCGGGAGGGTGGTGGGAGACCCAGTACTTC
clone_size: few
v_call: TRBV4-1
d_call: TRBD2
j_call: TRBJ2-5

cdr3_aa: CASSQDWNRNQETQYF
cdr3_nt: TGTGCCAGCAGCCAAGATTGGAACAGAAATCAAGAGACCCAGTACTTC
clone_size: .
v_call: TRBV3-1/TRBV3-2
d_call: .
j_call: TRBJ2-5

cdr3_aa: CASSPPGRNEKLFF
cdr3_nt: TGTGCCAGCAGCCCGCCGGGGCGGAATGAAAAACTGTTTTTT
clone_size: .
v_call: TRBV7-2
d_call: .
j_call: TRBJ1-4

cdr3_aa: CASSLTGGDTQYF
cdr3_nt: TGCGCCAGCAGCTTGACCGGTGGGGATACGCAGTATTTT
clone_size: .
v_call: TRBV5-1
d_call: .
j_call: TRBJ2-3

cdr3_aa: CASTQLGAHSDTQYF
cdr3_nt: TGTGCCAGCACCCAGTTGGGGGCGCATTCAGATACGCAGTATTTT
clone_size: .
v_call: TRBV18
d_call: .
j_call: TRBJ2-3

cdr3_aa: CASSSAAVSSYNEQFF
cdr3_nt: TGTGCCAGCAGCTCAGCAGCGGTAAGCTCCTACAATGAGCAGTTCTTC
clone_size: .
v_call: TRBV7-2
d_call: .
j_call: TRBJ2-1